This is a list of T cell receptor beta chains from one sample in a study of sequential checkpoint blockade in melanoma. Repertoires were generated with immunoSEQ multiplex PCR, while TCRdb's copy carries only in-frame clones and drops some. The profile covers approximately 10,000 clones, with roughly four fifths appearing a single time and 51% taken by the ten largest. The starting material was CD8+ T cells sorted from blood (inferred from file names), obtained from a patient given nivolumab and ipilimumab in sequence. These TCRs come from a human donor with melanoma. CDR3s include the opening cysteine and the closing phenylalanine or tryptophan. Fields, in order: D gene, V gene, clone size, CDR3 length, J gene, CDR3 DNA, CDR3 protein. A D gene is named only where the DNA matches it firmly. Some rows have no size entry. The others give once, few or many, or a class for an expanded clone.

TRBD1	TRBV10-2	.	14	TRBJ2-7	TGCGCCAGCAGGGGGACAGGGATCTCCTACGAGCAGTACTTC	CASRGTGISYEQYF
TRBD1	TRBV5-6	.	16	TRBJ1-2	TGTGCCAGCAAAGGGCTGGGGACAGACCCTTTCTATGGCTACACCTTC	CASKGLGTDPFYGYTF
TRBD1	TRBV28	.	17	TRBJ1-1	TGTGCCAGCAGCCGGGACAGGGGAGGACCGATGAACACTGAAGCTTTCTTT	CASSRDRGGPMNTEAFF
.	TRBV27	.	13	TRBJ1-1	TGTGCCAGCAGCCTAGGTGGGGCATCTGAAGCTTTCTTT	CASSLGGASEAFF
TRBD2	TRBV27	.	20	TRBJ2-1	TGTGCCAGCAGTTCTAACCCCCCCCGTCTTGGCGGGGGGGCGGGCAATGAGCAGTTCTTC	CASSSNPPRLGGGAGNEQFF
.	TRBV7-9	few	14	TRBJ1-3	TGTGCCAGCAGCTTAGGCGCTACTGGAAACACCATATATTTT	CASSLGATGNTIYF
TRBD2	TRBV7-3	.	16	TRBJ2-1	TGTGCCAGCAGTTTAACCGGACTAGCGGGTAACAATGAGCAGTTCTTC	CASSLTGLAGNNEQFF
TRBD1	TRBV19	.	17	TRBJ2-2	TGTGCCAGTAGTGTATTACAGGGGATGCGCCTCGCCGGGGAGCTGTTTTTT	CASSVLQGMRLAGELFF
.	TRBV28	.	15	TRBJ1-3	TGTGCCAGCAGTTTTACAGGGTACTCTGGAAACACCATATATTTT	CASSFTGYSGNTIYF
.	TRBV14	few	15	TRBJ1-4	TGTGCCAGCAGCCAAGTACGGGGGGGCAATGAAAAACTGTTTTTT	CASSQVRGGNEKLFF
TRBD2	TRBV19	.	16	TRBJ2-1	TGTGCCAGTAGTGTCGGGACTAGCGGCTCCTACAATGAGCAGTTCTTC	CASSVGTSGSYNEQFF
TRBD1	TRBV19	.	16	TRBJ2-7	TGTGCCAGTAGTCAGCCCGGGACAGGGGGTTCGTACGAGCAGTACTTC	CASSQPGTGGSYEQYF
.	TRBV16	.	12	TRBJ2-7	TGTGCCAGCAGCCAAACGGCCTACGAGCAGTACTTC	CASSQTAYEQYF
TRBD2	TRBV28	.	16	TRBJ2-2	TGTGCCAGCAGCCAGACTAGCGGGGGGGCCGTCGGGGAGCTGTTTTTT	CASSQTSGGAVGELFF
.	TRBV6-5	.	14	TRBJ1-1	TGTGCCAGCAGTTACCGTCCGGTACCGGCTGAAGCTTTCTTT	CASSYRPVPAEAFF
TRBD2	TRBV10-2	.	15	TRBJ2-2	TGCGCCAGCAGAAAGACTAGCGGGGGGGCGCGGGAGCTGTTTTTT	CASRKTSGGARELFF
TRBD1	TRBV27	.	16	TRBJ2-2	TGTGCCAGCAGTTTGTCGGGGACAGGGGTGGCCGGGGAGCTGTTTTTT	CASSLSGTGVAGELFF
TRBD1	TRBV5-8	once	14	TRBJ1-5	TGTGCCAGCAGCTTGGGGACAGGGAATCAGCCCCAGCATTTT	CASSLGTGNQPQHF
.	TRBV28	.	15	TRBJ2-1	TGTGCCAGCAAACCTAGGAAGGGAGAATACAATGAGCAGTTCTTC	CASKPRKGEYNEQFF
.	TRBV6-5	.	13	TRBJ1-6	TGTGCCAGCAGCCTAGGCGAGAATTCACCCCTCCACTTT	CASSLGENSPLHF
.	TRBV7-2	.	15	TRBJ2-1	TGTGCCAGCAGCTTAGAAGGGGTTAGCTACAATGAGCAGTTCTTC	CASSLEGVSYNEQFF
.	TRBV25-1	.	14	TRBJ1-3	TGTGCCAGCAGTCAGGGGAGCTCTGGAAACACCATATATTTT	CASSQGSSGNTIYF
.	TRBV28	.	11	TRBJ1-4	TGTGCCAGCAGTTTCAGTGAAAAACTGTTTTTT	CASSFSEKLFF
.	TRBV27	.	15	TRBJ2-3	TGTGCCAGCAGTTTAGAGGGGGAAAGCACAGATACGCAGTATTTT	CASSLEGESTDTQYF